This T cell receptor beta chain was profiled in a study of shared clonotypes between healthy human individuals. Study details: CD4 naive and memory got three plates each, CD8 naive two, CD8 memory one.

Terminally differentiated effector memory CD45RA+ cells were left out of the naive CD8 fraction, which was CD45RO-negative and positively selected for CCR7. Sequenced by immunoSEQ multiplex PCR; TCRdb stores in-frame clones only, minus some. The sample carries 1.5 million to 2.5 million clones, about 95% recorded once. Germline-derived CDR1 and CDR2 are SGHNT and YYREEE (reference sequence). V was pared by 2 bases and J by 1 base, with 14 bases between. The CDR3 contains 16 residues. The sequencing sample was made of naive CD8+ T cells sorted from blood. The sequence came from a man aged 18 to 30 in good health. The V gene is TRBV5-4, the J gene TRBJ2-3, with D possibly matching TRBD2 (5 bases). CDR3: CASSFPGESGTDTQYF. The DNA for the CDR3 is TGTGCCAGCAGCTTCCCCGGGGAGTCCGGCACAGATACGCAGTATTTT.